This TCR beta chain comes out of a study of T cells after yellow fever vaccination. Overall study results and limits: The booster saw the reappearance of most primary-vaccination clones (more than 95% CD4, less than 90% CD8).

TCRdb re-analysed the 5' RACE reads in MiXCR, keeping a single row per CDR3 protein. This sample has hundreds of thousands of distinct CDR3 sequences, with around an eighth found just once. This clonotype was counted a few times. What it binds is unknown. This CDR3 comprises 14 residues. The V end lost 2 bases, the J end lost 1 base, and 8 bases lay between the germline ends. This sequence was found in a man aged 30 to 45 who received the YFV17D yellow fever vaccine. This sample comprised PBMCs, obtained on the day of the yellow fever booster vaccination. The chain recombines TRBV12-3 or TRBV12-4 with TRBJ1-1; D is undetermined. CDR3 sequence (DNA): TGTGCCAGCAGTTTAAAGGAGGCGAACACTGAAGCTTTCTTT. It codes for CASSLKEANTEAFF.